Included here is one T cell receptor (beta chain) sequence, with context. PCR employed 60 Vbeta and 13 Jbeta primers. Repertoires were generated with immunoSEQ multiplex PCR, while TCRdb's copy carries only in-frame clones and drops some. The repertoire holds about 110,000 clones, with 55% to 75% as singletons. The sample is drawn from a study of cytomegalovirus exposure and HLA in healthy donors. When sampled, the donors appeared nominally healthy, though they likely had unrecorded immune exposures. V gave up 4 bases and J gave up 3 bases; unmatched junction bases: 8. The CDR3 is 16 amino acids. Germline V gives CDR1 LNHDA, CDR2 SQIVND (reference sequence).

The receptor was isolated from a man aged 25-45 years in good health and CMV-seropositive. Sequences were obtained from PBMCs. The V call is TRBV19, the J call TRBJ1-2; TRBD1 agrees at 10 bases. CDR3 sequence: CASSTNRDRGYYGYTF. CDR3 nucleotides: TGTGCCAGTAGTACGAACCGGGACAGGGGATACTATGGCTACACCTTC.